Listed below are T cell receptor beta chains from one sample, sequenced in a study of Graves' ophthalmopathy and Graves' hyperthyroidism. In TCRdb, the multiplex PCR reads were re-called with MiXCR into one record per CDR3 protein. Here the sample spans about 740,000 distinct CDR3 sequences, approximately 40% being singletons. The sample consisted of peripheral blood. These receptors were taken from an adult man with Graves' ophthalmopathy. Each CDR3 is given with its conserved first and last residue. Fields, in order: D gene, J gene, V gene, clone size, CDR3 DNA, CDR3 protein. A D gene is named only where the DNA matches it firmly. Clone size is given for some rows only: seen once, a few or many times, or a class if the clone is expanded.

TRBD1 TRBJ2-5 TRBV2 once TGTGCCAGCCGTACGACAGGGAAGGGCCAAGAGACCCAGTACTTC CASRTTGKGQETQYF
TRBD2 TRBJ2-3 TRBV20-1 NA TGCAGTGCTTCCCCGGGACTAGCGGACACAGATACGCAGTATTTT CSASPGLADTDTQYF
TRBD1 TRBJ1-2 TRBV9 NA TGTGCCAGCAGTTTCACGGCTGGGGGGGACAGTTGGCAAGGCTACACCTTC CASSFTAGGDSWQGYTF
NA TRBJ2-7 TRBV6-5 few TGTGCCAGCAGTTTATCAGGGAGTATCTACGAGCAGTACTTC CASSLSGSIYEQYF
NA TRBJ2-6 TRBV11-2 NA TGTGCCAGCAGCTCGTGGGGGGCAGGGGAGGGGGCCAACGTCCCGACTTTC CASSSWGAGEGANVPTF
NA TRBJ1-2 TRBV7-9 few TGTGCCAGCAGCCCTGATAACTATGGCTACACCTTC CASSPDNYGYTF
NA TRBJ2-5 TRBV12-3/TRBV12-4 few TGTGCCAGCAGTTATGGGTACCAAGAGACCCAGTACTTC CASSYGYQETQYF
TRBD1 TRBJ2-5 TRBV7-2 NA TGTGCCAGCAGCTTGGGGACAGGGTTGTCCCAGTACTTC CASSLGTGLSQYF
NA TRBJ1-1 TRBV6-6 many TGTGCCAGCAGCGGCAGCCACGGCACCGACACTGAAGCTTTCTTT CASSGSHGTDTEAFF
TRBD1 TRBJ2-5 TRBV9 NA TGTGCCAGCAGTCGACCCCCGGGACAGGGGGCCGGAGAGACCCAGTACTTC CASSRPPGQGAGETQYF
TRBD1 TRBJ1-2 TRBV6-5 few TGTGCCAGCAGTTACCTAACAGGGGGGTACTATGGCTACACCTTC CASSYLTGGYYGYTF
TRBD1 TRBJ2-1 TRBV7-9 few TGCGCCAGCAGCCACTTTAGGACAGGGCTGGGGAATGAGCAGTTCTTC CASSHFRTGLGNEQFF
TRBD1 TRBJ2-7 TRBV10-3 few TGTGCCATCAGCGCACGGACAGGGGGTTACGAGCAGTACTTC CAISARTGGYEQYF
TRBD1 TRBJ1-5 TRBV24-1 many TGTGCCAGCAGCCAAGGTACAGGGGGCCAGCCCCAGCATTTT CASSQGTGGQPQHF
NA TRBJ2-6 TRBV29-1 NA TGCAGCGTTGATTTGGGCGGGAGGGCCAACGTCCTGACTTTC CSVDLGGRANVLTF
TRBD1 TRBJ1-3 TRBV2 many TGTGCCAGCAGTCGGGACAGGGGAGGAAACACCATATATTTT CASSRDRGGNTIYF
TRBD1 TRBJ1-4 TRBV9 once TGTGCCAGCAGCTCGGGGGGGACAGGGAAAGAAAAACTGTTTTTT CASSSGGTGKEKLFF
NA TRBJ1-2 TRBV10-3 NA TGTGCCAGCAGTTATTCGGCAGGGGCTGGAAACACCTTC CASSYSAGAGNTF
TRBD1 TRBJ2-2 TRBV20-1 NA TGCAGTGCACCGGACAGGGCTACCACCGGGGAGCTGTTTTTT CSAPDRATTGELFF
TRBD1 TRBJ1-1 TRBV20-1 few TGCAGTGCTAGGACGGGGACAGGGGGTATGAACACTGAAGCTTTCTTT CSARTGTGGMNTEAFF
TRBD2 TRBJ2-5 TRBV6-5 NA TGTGCCAGCAGTAGTCCCGGGACTAGTAACTACTACAAGACCCAGTACTTC CASSSPGTSNYYKTQYF
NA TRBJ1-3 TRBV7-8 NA TGCGCCAGCAGCCAAGGGTCCCAGGGTCCCTCTGGAAACACCATATATTTT CASSQGSQGPSGNTIYF
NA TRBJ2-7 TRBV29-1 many TGCAGCGTTTGGGAATTCGGAAACGAGCAGTACTTC CSVWEFGNEQYF